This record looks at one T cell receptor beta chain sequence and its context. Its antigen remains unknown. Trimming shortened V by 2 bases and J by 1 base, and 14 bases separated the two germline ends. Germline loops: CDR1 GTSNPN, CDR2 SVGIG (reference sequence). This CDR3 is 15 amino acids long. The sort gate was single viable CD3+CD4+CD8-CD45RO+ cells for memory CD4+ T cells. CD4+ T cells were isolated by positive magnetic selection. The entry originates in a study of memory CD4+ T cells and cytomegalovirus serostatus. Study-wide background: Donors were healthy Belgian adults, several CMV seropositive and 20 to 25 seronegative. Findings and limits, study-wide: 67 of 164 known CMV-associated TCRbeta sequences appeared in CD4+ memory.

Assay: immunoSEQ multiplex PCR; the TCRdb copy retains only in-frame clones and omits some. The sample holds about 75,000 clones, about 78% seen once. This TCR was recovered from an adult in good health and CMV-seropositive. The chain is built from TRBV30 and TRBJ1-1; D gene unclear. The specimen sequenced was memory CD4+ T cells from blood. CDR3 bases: TGTGCCTGGAGTTTAGGAAGATTTACGAACACTGAAGCTTTCTTT. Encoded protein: CAWSLGRFTNTEAFF.